Listed below are T cell receptor beta chains from one sample, sequenced in a study of T cells in localized non-small cell lung cancer. Assay used: immunoSEQ multiplex PCR; TCRdb lists only in-frame clones, some missing. The table shows about 29,000 clones, with around 89% occurring only once. The material was peripheral blood, obtained before any cancer treatment. Receptors were obtained from a woman aged 35 to 70 with stage I lung adenocarcinoma. Both conserved end residues are trimmed from each CDR3. Not all rows give a size; the values are once, few, many and, for expanded clones, a class.

size	V	J	CDR3
.	TRBV19	TRBJ1-5	ASATGSDYSNQPQH
.	TRBV7-9	TRBJ1-4	ASSLTDSLNEKLF
once	TRBV5-1	TRBJ1-2	ASQSGGATDYGYT
.	TRBV7-9	TRBJ2-1	ASSLGRAGLTYNEQF
.	TRBV27	TRBJ2-7	ASSLRLGVVPEQY
.	TRBV29-1	TRBJ2-3	SVGGTGGRTQY
.	TRBV28	TRBJ2-2	ASSLWSSRNTGELF
.	TRBV11-2	TRBJ2-2	ASSFMETGELF
.	TRBV19	TRBJ2-1	ASSTHLAGGYNEQF
.	TRBV30	TRBJ2-3	AWRGPSTDTQY
.	TRBV25-1	TRBJ2-5	ASSEDDSTQETQY
.	TRBV30	TRBJ1-5	AWSGQADQPQH
.	TRBV5-8	TRBJ2-7	ASSLVGEQY
.	TRBV5-1	TRBJ1-2	ASSTGTYVNYGYT
.	TRBV7-2	TRBJ2-3	ASSLAHSPGTQY
.	TRBV11-1	TRBJ2-7	ASSLGDWSSYEQY
once	TRBV2	TRBJ1-5	ASSPGARGSNQPQH